A single sample is the source of the 29 T cell receptor beta chains below, sequenced in a study of blood T cell repertoires in COVID-19. This table comes from immunoSEQ multiplex PCR, and its TCRdb copy is limited to in-frame clones, with some not included. Seen here are around 70,000 clones, about four fifths observed once, and the top ten hold 18%. The sample was peripheral blood. The receptors shown here come from a woman aged 60-75 years with acute or convalescent COVID-19.

The chain couples TRBV6-4 to TRBJ2-2; the D is unclear. Per germline, CDR1 MRHNA and CDR2 SNTAGT. This CDR3 is 12 amino acids long. V lost 5 bases and J lost 6, with 7 bases in between. Here the CDR3 DNA reads TGTGCCAGCAGTCCCCGTCCCGGGGAGCTGTTTTTT. It is translated as CASSPRPGELFF.

The chain links TRBV18 to TRBJ1-4; D might be TRBD1 (5 bases). The germline V and J ends were trimmed by 3 bases and 0 bases, with 11 bases remaining between them. CDR3 length: 16 residues. Per germline, CDR1 KGHSH and CDR2 LQKENI. CDR3 bases: TGTGCCAGCTCACCCGGACACGAAACAACTAATGAAAAACTGTTTTTT. Translated, it gives CASSPGHETTNEKLFF.

The chain joins TRBV7-9 to TRBJ1-3; tentatively, D is TRBD1 (5 bases). This CDR3 contains 16 residues. Germline assignment: CDR1 SEHNR and CDR2 FQNEAQ (reference sequence). Between the trimmed V and J ends, which lost 1 base and 1 base, there was a span of 11 bases. The CDR3 coding sequence is TGTGCCAGCAGCTTAGGGAGGGGACGATCTGGAAACACCATATATTTT. Translation gives CASSLGRGRSGNTIYF.

This clone is a singleton in its sample. This rearrangement joins TRBV10-2 to TRBJ1-1; TRBD1 aligns across 9 bases. This CDR3 is built from 15 residues. J lost 2 bases, V lost 3 bases, and 4 bases had no gene match. CDR1 and CDR2 (germline): WSHSY, SAAADI. For the CDR3, the DNA is TGCGCCAGCAGTGAACGGACAGGGGCAAACACTGAAGCTTTCTTT. Amino acid sequence: CASSERTGANTEAFF.

This clone has a count of ten or more. The rearrangement joins TRBV29-1 to TRBJ1-1; 8 nucleotides agree with TRBD1. CDR3 length: 12 residues. Germline V gives CDR1 SQVTM, CDR2 ANQGSEA. The trim removed 5 bases at V and 4 bases at J, leaving 3 bases unmatched. DNA for the CDR3: TGCAGCGTTCAGGGGGCTCGCACTGAAGCTTTCTTT. Translating gives CSVQGARTEAFF.

This chain links TRBV5-1 with TRBJ2-5, with 8 bases aligning to TRBD1. The V and J ends lost 3 bases and 1 base, in that order; junction bases with no gene match: 8. Germline-derived CDR1 and CDR2 are SGHRS and YFSETQ. This CDR3 is 16 amino acids long. The CDR3 region is CASSSTSGGAQETQYF. CDR3 nucleotides: TGCGCCAGCAGCTCGACTTCAGGGGGCGCCCAAGAGACCCAGTACTTC.

CDR3 residues: CASIRGSTDTQYF. The CDR3, as DNA: TGTGCCAGCATCCGGGGTAGCACAGATACGCAGTATTTT. The chain employs TRBV6-5 and TRBJ2-3; maybe TRBD2 (5 bases). Trimming took off 7 bases at V and 0 bases at J, with 8 bases between the two ends. The CDR3 consists of 13 residues. In germline, CDR1 is MNHEY, CDR2 SVGAGI.

The chain has TRBV5-1 and TRBJ2-5; 11 bases are shared with TRBD2. CDR1 and CDR2 (germline): SGHRS, YFSETQ. The CDR3 has 18 amino acids. The V segment lost 0 bases and the J segment 2 bases; nucleotides outside the gene matches: 9. The CDR3 DNA reads as TGCGCCAGCAGCTTGGCTACCGGGCTAGCGGGGGGACAAGAGACCCAGTACTTC. It yields the protein CASSLATGLAGGQETQYF.

The rearrangement links TRBV6-4 to TRBJ2-3; 9 nucleotides match TRBD1. CDR1 and CDR2 from the germline V gene are MRHNA and SNTAGT. V was clipped by 0 bases and J by 1 base; unmatched bases: 5. The CDR3 runs to 17 residues. DNA of the CDR3: TGTGCCAGCAGTGACTCGGACAGGGGCCTCGGCACAGATACGCAGTATTTT. It yields the protein CASSDSDRGLGTDTQYF.

This chain connects TRBV10-1 to TRBJ2-1; TRBD1 is a possible D gene (5 bases). CDR3 length: 14 residues. Germline lookup yields CDR1 WNHNN and CDR2 SYGVQD (reference sequence). Deletions cut 0 bases from V and 8 bases from J, with 11 bases between. CDR3 protein: CASSESEGVDEQFF. CDR3 DNA sequence: TGCGCCAGCAGTGAGTCGGAAGGGGTCGATGAGCAGTTCTTC.

This chain connects TRBV6-6 to TRBJ1-2, with D perhaps TRBD1 (6 bases). Germline assignment: CDR1 MNHNY and CDR2 SVGAGI (reference sequence). CDR3 size: 14 residues. The ends were cut back, 2 bases at V and 6 bases at J, with 13 bases in the middle. The CDR3 loop reads CASSYPDSVNGYTF. CDR3 nucleotide sequence: TGTGCCAGCAGTTACCCGGACAGCGTAAATGGCTACACCTTC.

The gene calls are TRBV24-1 and TRBJ1-5; the match to TRBD1 covers 7 bases. J lost 0 bases, V lost 2 bases, and 6 bases had no gene match. Germline assignment: CDR1 KGHDR and CDR2 SFDVKD. This CDR3 is 17 amino acids long. The CDR3 DNA follows: TGTGCCACCAGTGATTCCTCGACAGGGCCTAGCAATCAGCCCCAGCATTTT. It is translated as CATSDSSTGPSNQPQHF.

The genes are TRBV12-3 or TRBV12-4 and TRBJ1-1; TRBD1 agrees at 8 bases. V was clipped by 6 bases and J by 3 bases; unmatched bases: 3. The CDR3 is 13 amino acids. CDR3 DNA sequence: TGTGCCAGCAGGAGACAGGGGTACACTGAAGCTTTCTTT. It codes for CASRRQGYTEAFF.

The chain uses TRBV5-1 and TRBJ1-6, with D tentatively TRBD1 (5 bases). This CDR3 is 15 amino acids long. Germline V gene lookup returns CDR1 SGHRS and CDR2 YFSETQ. V gave up 0 bases and J gave up 9 bases, with 13 bases separating them. The CDR3 loop is CASSLDPGGGSPLHF. CDR3 nucleotides: TGCGCCAGCAGCTTGGATCCCGGGGGTGGTTCACCCCTCCACTTT.

As DNA, the CDR3 is TGTGCCAGCAGCAATACACACAGGGGTAGCTACACCTTC. It codes for CASSNTHRGSYTF. The V call is TRBV5-6, the J call TRBJ1-2, with TRBD1 matching over 7 bases. CDR1 and CDR2 from the germline V gene are SGHDT and YYEEEE. With 4 bases clipped from V and 9 bases from J, the junction kept 9 bases outside the gene matches. This CDR3 contains 13 residues.

The chain couples TRBV19 to TRBJ2-7, with 7 nucleotides matching TRBD1. Germline CDR1 is LNHDA and CDR2 is SQIVND (reference sequence). This CDR3 region has 13 residues. With V trimmed by 7 bases and J by 0 bases, 3 bases remained unmatched. Written as DNA, the CDR3 is TGTGCCAGTAAGGGGGCTAACTCCTACGAGCAGTACTTC. Amino acids: CASKGANSYEQYF.

The chain's CDR3 is CASSQRTSGDTDTQYF. CDR3 in DNA: TGTGCCAGCAGCCAAAGGACTAGCGGGGACACAGATACGCAGTATTTT. This chain uses TRBV3-1 (or the pseudogene TRBV3-2) with TRBJ2-3; 12 bases align to TRBD2. CDR1 and CDR2 from the germline V gene are LGHDT and YNNKEL (reference sequence). The V and J ends lost 2 bases and 2 bases, in that order; junction bases with no gene match: 2. The CDR3 is 16 amino acids.

J is TRBJ2-7 and V is TRBV25-1; the match to TRBD1 covers 7 bases. Germline CDR1 is MGHDK and CDR2 is SYGVNS. The CDR3 contains 13 residues. The ends lost 3 bases at V and 3 bases at J; junction bases unmatched: 2. Written as DNA, the CDR3 is TGTGCCAGCAGTGATGGGACAGTCTACGAGCAGTACGTC. Protein product: CASSDGTVYEQYV.

This clone has only one observation. This CDR3 is CASSLAPGLAGDGETQYF. The DNA for the CDR3 is TGTGCCAGCAGCTTAGCCCCCGGACTAGCGGGGGACGGGGAGACCCAGTACTTC. This sequence joins TRBV7-2 and TRBJ2-5; TRBD2 matches 13 bases. Germline CDR1 is SGHTA and CDR2 is FQGNSA. V shed 0 bases, J shed 5 bases, and the junction held 9 bases outside the gene matches. This CDR3 has 18 amino acids.

The chain combines TRBV6-5 with TRBJ2-7; maybe TRBD1 (6 bases). From germline, CDR1 is MNHEY and CDR2 SVGAGI. The CDR3 covers 12 residues. Trimming cost V 5 bases and J 7 bases, with 12 bases left between them. DNA for the CDR3: TGTGCCAGCAGTAAAACAACAGGGGAGCAGTACTTC. As protein: CASSKTTGEQYF.

The J gene is TRBJ2-7, the V gene TRBV24-1; possible D gene TRBD1, 5 bases. Trimming took 5 bases from V and 2 from J, leaving 9 bases between them. The CDR3 sequence is 13 residues long. Germline lookup yields CDR1 KGHDR and CDR2 SFDVKD. CDR3 DNA: TGTGCCACCAGTGGACAGAAGCCCTACGAGCAGTACTTC. Amino acids: CATSGQKPYEQYF.

This sequence joins TRBV7-2 and TRBJ2-3, with 10 nucleotides matching TRBD1. The CDR3 is 15 residues long. Germline CDR1 reads SGHTA; CDR2 reads FQGNSA. The V segment lost 5 bases and the J segment 4 bases; nucleotides outside the gene matches: 6. CDR3 sequence reads: CASSPRQGAADTQYF. The CDR3 DNA is TGTGCCAGCAGCCCAAGACAGGGGGCCGCAGATACGCAGTATTTT.

This chain joins TRBV29-1 and TRBJ1-1; 10 bases map to TRBD1. V shed 7 bases and J 4 bases; nucleotides not matched to a gene: 9. Germline V gene lookup returns CDR1 SQVTM and CDR2 ANQGSEA. CDR3 length: 14 amino acids. The CDR3 reads CSGETGGGGTEAFF. The CDR3 nucleotides are TGCAGCGGGGAGACAGGGGGCGGTGGCACTGAAGCTTTCTTT. Looking up the rest from reference TRBV29-1 and TRBJ1-1 gives the full variable domain: SAVISQKPSRDICQRGTSLTIQCQVDSQVTMMFWYRQQPGQSLTLIATANQGSEATYESGFVIDKFPISRPNLTFSTLTVSNMSPEDSSIYLCSGETGGGGTEAFFGQGTRLTVV.

The chain carries TRBV7-8 and TRBJ2-3; 7 bases line up with TRBD1. Trimming removed 8 bases from V and 1 base from J; junction bases left unmatched: 15. CDR1 is SGHVS, CDR2 FQNEAQ, per germline. CDR3 size: 17 residues. Here the CDR3 reads CASGPGTAGFRTDTQYF. The DNA for the CDR3 is TGTGCCAGCGGCCCAGGGACAGCCGGCTTCCGCACAGATACGCAGTATTTT.

The V and J genes are TRBV4-1 and TRBJ1-1, with a possible D match to TRBD1 (5 bases). V was shortened by 3 bases and J by 0 bases, with 8 bases between the two germline ends. The CDR3 length is 14 residues. Germline V gene lookup returns CDR1 MGHRA and CDR2 YSYEKL. CDR3 region: CASSQTDMNTEAFF. The CDR3 DNA reads as TGCGCCAGCAGCCAGACAGACATGAACACTGAAGCTTTCTTT.

The chain joins TRBV30 to TRBJ1-1; D is undetermined. The germline V gene encodes CDR1 GTSNPN and CDR2 SVGIG (reference sequence). CDR3 length equals 14 residues. V lost 0 bases and J lost 2, with 10 bases in between. The CDR3 sequence: CAWSVRAGNTEAFF. For the CDR3, the DNA is TGTGCCTGGAGTGTACGGGCGGGTAACACTGAAGCTTTCTTT.

The chain joins TRBV2 to TRBJ2-7; tentative D call: TRBD1 (8 bases). The CDR3 loop spans 16 amino acids. V was cut by 8 bases and J by 4 bases, with 24 bases left in between. Germline values: CDR1 SNHLY, CDR2 FYNNEI. The CDR3, as DNA: TGTGCCAGCTTAACCAACTCCTACAGGGGGGGTTACGAGCAGTACTTC. This encodes CASLTNSYRGGYEQYF.

The chain uses TRBV27 and TRBJ2-7, with D possibly being TRBD1 (6 bases). Germline lookup yields CDR1 MNHEY and CDR2 SMNVEV (reference sequence). This CDR3 is 16 amino acids long. Trimming pared 3 bases from V and 0 bases from J, leaving 15 bases between. The CDR3 region has the DNA TGTGCCAGCAGTTTGACCCCGGGCAGGGGCTCCTACGAGCAGTACTTC. It codes for CASSLTPGRGSYEQYF.

This sequence joins TRBV10-3 and TRBJ2-1, with 8 bases aligning to TRBD1. V lost 6 bases to trimming and J lost 6 bases; unmatched junction nucleotides: 7. The CDR3 runs to 14 residues. Germline assignment: CDR1 ENHRY and CDR2 SYGVKD. The CDR3: CAIRNFGQGNEQFF. DNA for the CDR3: TGTGCCATCAGAAACTTCGGACAGGGCAATGAGCAGTTCTTC.